The 30 T cell receptor beta chains below all came from one sample that was sequenced in a study of CD8 T cells in Susac syndrome. When the RNA was reverse transcribed, random hexamers were used with an input of about 0.5 to 1 ug. TCRdb redid the calling of the immunoSEQ multiplex PCR reads with MiXCR, one entry per CDR3 protein. The data show around 70,000 distinct CDR3 sequences, with approximately 93% seen just once and about 0.6% held by the top ten. Sequenced material: CD8+ T cells from PBMCs. These receptors all come from a human donor with multiple sclerosis.

The chain employs TRBV30 and TRBJ2-7; D not certain. The CDR3 is made up of 13 amino acids. Trimming shortened V by 0 bases and J by 5 bases, and 11 bases separated the two germline ends. The germline gives CDR1 GTSNPN, CDR2 SVGIG (reference sequence). CDR3 in DNA: TGTGCCTGGAGTGTGGGGTCGGGTCACGAGCAGTACTTC. Its translation is CAWSVGSGHEQYF.

The chain uses TRBV30 and TRBJ2-7, with unresolved D. Germline V gene data show CDR1 as GTSNPN and CDR2 as SVGIG (reference sequence). The V end lost 0 bases, the J end lost 1 base, and 7 bases lay between the germline ends. The CDR3 covers 13 residues. For the CDR3, the DNA is TGTGCCTGGAGTGTAATGGGGTCCTACGAGCAGTACTTC. Translating it yields CAWSVMGSYEQYF.

The chain uses TRBV29-1 and TRBJ2-7, with D uncertain. This CDR3 is 13 amino acids long. The ends were cut back, 5 bases at V and 2 bases at J, with 13 bases in the middle. The V gene's germline CDR1 is SQVTM and CDR2 ANQGSEA. CDR3 nucleotide sequence: TGCAGCGTTCAAAAGGTAGAAACCTACGAGCAGTACTTC. This gives the protein CSVQKVETYEQYF.

The chain carries TRBV5-6 and TRBJ1-1; a weak D match, TRBD1 (6 bases). V dropped 4 bases and J dropped 11 bases, with 18 bases sitting between them. The germline gives CDR1 SGHDT, CDR2 YYEEEE. The CDR3 is 13 residues long. The CDR3 DNA sequence: TGTGCCAGCAGCCCGGGACACGGGGAGAAGGCTTTCTTT. Translated: CASSPGHGEKAFF.

The chain links TRBV5-4 to TRBJ2-5, with 7 bases lining up with TRBD1. This CDR3 contains 13 residues. From germline, CDR1 is SGHNT and CDR2 YYREEE (reference sequence). J gave up 0 bases and V 6 bases, and 2 bases lay outside the gene matches. DNA for the CDR3: TGTGCCAGCAACGACAGGGACCAAGAGACCCAGTACTTC. Translating gives CASNDRDQETQYF.

The chain employs TRBV28 and TRBJ2-6, with unresolved D. Trimming left V 3 bases short and J 0 bases short, with 6 bases between. The CDR3 contains 15 residues. Germline CDR1 MDHEN, CDR2 SYDVKM. As DNA, the CDR3 is TGTGCCAGCAGTTTTGGGGACTCTGGGGCCAACGTCCTGACTTTC. Amino acid sequence: CASSFGDSGANVLTF.

This chain uses TRBV15 with TRBJ2-1; no definite D call. This CDR3 has 11 amino acids. Germline V gene data show CDR1 as LNHNV and CDR2 as YYDKDF (reference sequence). With 11 bases removed from V and 6 bases from J, the gap between germline ends came to 11 bases. The CDR3 nucleotides read TGTGCCGTCGGCTTTGGCAATGAGCAGTTCTTC. Translated, it gives CAVGFGNEQFF. Looking up the rest from reference TRBV15 and TRBJ2-1 gives the full variable domain: DAMVIQNPRYQVTQFGKPVTLSCSQTLNHNVMYWYQQKSSQAPKLLFHYYDKDFNNEADTPDNFQSRRPNTSFCFLDIRSPGLGDTAMYLCAVGFGNEQFFGPGTRLTVL.

V is TRBV6-1 and J is TRBJ2-7; D could derive from TRBD1 or TRBD2 (6 bases each). Germline loops: CDR1 MNHNS, CDR2 SASEGT. There are 13 residues in the CDR3. Between the trimmed V and J ends, which lost 6 bases and 8 bases, there was a span of 17 bases. CDR3 coding DNA: TGTGCCAGCAGACACAAGGGGGACTTCCAGCAGTACTTC. It specifies CASRHKGDFQQYF.

The genes are TRBV7-2 and TRBJ1-2, with no clear D. Germline V CDR1 and CDR2: SGHTA, FQGNSA. This CDR3 comprises 13 residues. V was pared by 5 bases and J by 8 bases, with 15 bases between. CDR3 amino acids: CASSPPEVRGYTF. Written as DNA, the CDR3 is TGTGCCAGCAGCCCCCCCGAGGTACGGGGCTACACCTTC. The full variable domain, completed using reference TRBV7-2 and TRBJ1-2, is GAGVSQSPSNKVTEKGKDVELRCDPISGHTALYWYRQSLGQGLEFLIYFQGNSAPDKSGLPSDRFSAERTGGSVSTLTIQRTQQEDSAVYLCASSPPEVRGYTFGSGTRLTVV.

This rearrangement joins TRBV7-8 to TRBJ2-1; D uncertain. V lost 5 bases and J lost 5, with 7 bases in between. CDR3 length: 12 residues. CDR1 SGHVS and CDR2 FQNEAQ come from the germline V gene. CDR3 in DNA: TGTGCCAGCAGCCTCTCTGACAATGAGCAGTTCTTC. Amino acids: CASSLSDNEQFF.

The chain carries TRBV4-3 and TRBJ2-3, with 9 bases matching TRBD1. With V trimmed by 0 bases and J by 6 bases, 10 bases remained unmatched. Germline V gene sequence: CDR1 LGHNA, CDR2 YSLEER. The CDR3 consists of 17 residues. The CDR3 spells CASSQDIGTGSYDTQYF. The CDR3 DNA reads as TGCGCCAGCAGCCAAGATATTGGGACAGGGAGTTACGATACGCAGTATTTT.

The V and J genes are TRBV12-3 or TRBV12-4 and TRBJ2-6; D may match TRBD1 or TRBD2 (6 bases each). V dropped 3 bases and J dropped 2 bases, with 11 bases sitting between them. The CDR3 has 16 amino acids. The CDR3, as DNA: TGTGCCAGCAGTTTGGGGGGCCGCCCTGGGGCCAACGTCCTGACTTTC. Amino acid sequence: CASSLGGRPGANVLTF.

The chain recombines TRBV20-1 with TRBJ2-7; D is ambiguous. V lost 6 bases to trimming and J lost 0 bases, with 6 bases between them. Germline V CDR1 and CDR2: DFQATT, SNEGSKA (reference sequence). This CDR3 contains 11 residues. In nucleotides, the CDR3 is TGCAGTGCGCGGACCTCCTACGAGCAGTACTTC. It specifies CSARTSYEQYF.

V and J are TRBV20-1 and TRBJ2-1; 10 bases agree with TRBD2. From germline, CDR1 is DFQATT and CDR2 SNEGSKA (reference sequence). Germline trimming cut 0 bases from V and 5 bases from J; bases unmatched to any gene: 4. The CDR3 spans 15 residues. This CDR3 is CSARDELAGDNEQFF. The CDR3, as DNA: TGCAGTGCTAGAGATGAGCTAGCGGGGGACAATGAGCAGTTCTTC.

The rearrangement links TRBV29-1 to TRBJ2-1, with 9 positions matching TRBD1. CDR1 is SQVTM, CDR2 ANQGSEA, per germline. J lost 7 bases, V lost 4 bases, and 5 bases had no gene match. There are 13 residues in the CDR3. Here the CDR3 reads CSVAEGQGNEQFF. For the CDR3, the DNA is TGCAGCGTTGCGGAAGGACAGGGGAATGAGCAGTTCTTC.

CDR3 region: CASSFKRGPGETQYF. The CDR3 region has the DNA TGTGCCAGCAGCTTTAAGCGGGGGCCAGGGGAGACCCAGTACTTC. This chain connects TRBV7-8 to TRBJ2-5, with 8 bases lining up with TRBD2. The germline CDR1 and CDR2 sequences are SGHVS and FQNEAQ. CDR3 length: 15 amino acids. V was pared by 3 bases and J by 5 bases, with 8 bases of the junction left unmatched.

V and J are TRBV2 and TRBJ1-4; D remains unclear. V was shortened by 4 bases and J by 0 bases, with 12 bases between the two germline ends. The germline gives CDR1 SNHLY, CDR2 FYNNEI. CDR3 length: 16 residues. The CDR3: CASSGTTGPTNEKLFF. In DNA, the CDR3 is TGTGCCAGCAGTGGGACGACCGGCCCAACTAATGAAAAACTGTTTTTT.

The chain employs TRBV9 and TRBJ2-1; D is ambiguous. V gave up 0 bases and J gave up 6 bases, with 10 bases separating them. Looked up from germline, CDR1 is SGDLS and CDR2 is YYNGEE. The CDR3 has 14 residues. This CDR3 reads CASSVDGKFNEQFF. The CDR3 nucleotides read TGTGCCAGCAGCGTAGATGGCAAGTTCAATGAGCAGTTCTTC.

The genes are TRBV5-6 and TRBJ1-4; tentatively, D is TRBD1 (6 bases). This CDR3 has 15 amino acids. Per the germline V gene, CDR1 is SGHDT and CDR2 is YYEEEE. V was shortened by 0 bases and J by 5 bases, with 11 bases between the two germline ends. The CDR3 spells CASSLDGQYNEKLFF. The DNA of the CDR3 is TGTGCCAGCAGCTTGGACGGACAGTACAATGAAAAACTGTTTTTT.

The chain recombines TRBV28 with TRBJ2-1; D remains ambiguous. V was cut by 3 bases and J by 8 bases, with 14 bases left in between. The CDR3 totals 14 residues. From germline, CDR1 is MDHEN and CDR2 SYDVKM. CDR3 sequence: CASSLWSSNDEQFF. The CDR3, as DNA: TGTGCCAGCAGTTTGTGGTCCAGTAACGATGAGCAGTTCTTC.

The chain couples TRBV18 to TRBJ2-5, with a possible D match to TRBD1 (6 bases). Germline assignment: CDR1 KGHSH and CDR2 LQKENI. The CDR3 sequence is 14 residues long. The ends were cut back, 0 bases at V and 2 bases at J, with 7 bases in the middle. The CDR3 sequence: CASSPPDSQETQYF. The CDR3 nucleotides read TGTGCCAGCTCACCACCGGACAGTCAAGAGACCCAGTACTTC.

This sequence joins TRBV28 and TRBJ2-1; a possible D gene is TRBD1 (7 bases). Per germline, CDR1 MDHEN and CDR2 SYDVKM. The CDR3 runs 12 residues. V was pared by 4 bases and J by 15 bases, with 16 bases between. CDR3 sequence reads: CASSSTGEDRFF. The CDR3 DNA reads TGTGCCAGCAGTTCCACAGGGGAGGACCGGTTCTTC.

V and J are TRBV24-1 and TRBJ2-7; D tentatively fits TRBD1 or TRBD2 (6 bases each). Germline CDR1 reads KGHDR; CDR2 reads SFDVKD. V lost 7 bases and J 2 bases, leaving 17 bases between the germline ends. The CDR3 sequence is 15 residues long. DNA for the CDR3: TGTGCCACCAGCGGCCCGAGGGGGAGGCCCTACGAGCAGTACTTC. Encoded protein: CATSGPRGRPYEQYF.

The V gene is TRBV4-2, the J gene TRBJ2-3; 10 nucleotides agree with TRBD1. The CDR3 runs to 16 residues. Losses at the gene ends were 1 base for V and 6 bases for J; bases not matched to a gene: 7. Germline V gene sequence: CDR1 LGHNA, CDR2 YNFKEQ. The CDR3 coding sequence is TGTGCCAGCAGCCAAGGACAGGGGGCGCGGTGGGATACGCAGTATTTT. Translated: CASSQGQGARWDTQYF.

The J gene is TRBJ2-1, the V gene TRBV29-1; D not certain. The CDR3 has 16 residues. Trimming took 0 bases from V and 3 from J, leaving 15 bases between them. CDR1 is SQVTM and CDR2 is ANQGSEA in the germline V gene. The CDR3 sequence: CSVEDQARELYNEQFF. The CDR3 DNA reads TGCAGCGTTGAAGATCAAGCACGAGAACTCTACAATGAGCAGTTCTTC.

The V and J genes are TRBV7-9 and TRBJ1-1; D unresolved. Germline loops: CDR1 SEHNR, CDR2 FQNEAQ (reference sequence). Trimming stripped 5 bases from V and 5 bases from J, with 12 bases between. The CDR3 is 13 residues long. The CDR3 region is CASSPVERTEAFF. DNA for the CDR3: TGTGCCAGCAGCCCCGTCGAGAGGACTGAAGCTTTCTTT.

The CDR3 loop is CSVDRRGRSPDNEQFF. CDR3 nucleotide sequence: TGCAGCGTTGACAGGCGCGGGAGAAGTCCTGACAATGAGCAGTTCTTC. This chain connects TRBV29-1 to TRBJ2-1; 7 bases line up with TRBD2. This CDR3 is 16 amino acids long. The junction had 13 bases not matched to a gene; V was cut back by 3 bases and J by 5 bases. The germline CDR1 and CDR2 sequences are SQVTM and ANQGSEA.

In its sample, this clonotype was seen once. The gene calls are TRBV15 and TRBJ2-1, with unresolved D. The CDR3 is 16 amino acids. V was pared by 0 bases and J by 9 bases, with 18 bases between. Germline V gene data show CDR1 as LNHNV and CDR2 as YYDKDF (reference sequence). CDR3 in amino acids: CATSRDEAVLIGEQFF. DNA for the CDR3: TGTGCCACCAGCAGAGATGAGGCGGTACTGATCGGTGAGCAGTTCTTC.

Written as DNA, the CDR3 is TGTGCCAGTACGGGGGGAGGCGAGCAGTACTTC. Protein product: CASTGGGEQYF. This rearrangement joins TRBV19 to TRBJ2-7, with 7 bases matching TRBD2. Germline CDR1 and CDR2: LNHDA and SQIVND (reference sequence). The CDR3 has 11 amino acids. J gave up 6 bases and V 7 bases, and 3 bases lay outside the gene matches.

The rearrangement links TRBV9 to TRBJ2-4; 11 bases map to TRBD1. V was clipped by 4 bases and J by 8 bases; unmatched bases: 5. Germline CDR1 reads SGDLS; CDR2 reads YYNGEE. There are 14 residues in the CDR3. The chain's CDR3 is CASSSGQGADIQYF. The CDR3 coding sequence is TGTGCCAGCAGCAGTGGACAGGGGGCTGACATTCAGTACTTC.